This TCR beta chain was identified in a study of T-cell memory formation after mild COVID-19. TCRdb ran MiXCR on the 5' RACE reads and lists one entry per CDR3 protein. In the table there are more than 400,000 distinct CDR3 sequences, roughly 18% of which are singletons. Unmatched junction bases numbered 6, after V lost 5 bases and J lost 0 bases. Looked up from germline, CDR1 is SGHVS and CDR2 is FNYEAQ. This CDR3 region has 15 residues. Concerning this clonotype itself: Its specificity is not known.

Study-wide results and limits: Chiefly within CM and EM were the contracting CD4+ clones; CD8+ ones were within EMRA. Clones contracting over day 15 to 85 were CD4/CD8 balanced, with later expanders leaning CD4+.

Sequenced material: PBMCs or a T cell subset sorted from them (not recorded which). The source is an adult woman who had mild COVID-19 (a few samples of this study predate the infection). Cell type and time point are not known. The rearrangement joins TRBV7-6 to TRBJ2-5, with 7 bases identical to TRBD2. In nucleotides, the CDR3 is TGTGCCAGCAGCCGACTAGCCCTATACCAAGAGACCCAGTACTTC. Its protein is CASSRLALYQETQYF. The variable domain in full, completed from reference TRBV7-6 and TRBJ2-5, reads GAGVSQSPRYKVTKRGQDVALRCDPISGHVSLYWYRQALGQGPEFLTYFNYEAQQDKSGLPNDRFSAERPEGSISTLTIQRTEQRDSAMYRCASSRLALYQETQYFGPGTRLLVL.